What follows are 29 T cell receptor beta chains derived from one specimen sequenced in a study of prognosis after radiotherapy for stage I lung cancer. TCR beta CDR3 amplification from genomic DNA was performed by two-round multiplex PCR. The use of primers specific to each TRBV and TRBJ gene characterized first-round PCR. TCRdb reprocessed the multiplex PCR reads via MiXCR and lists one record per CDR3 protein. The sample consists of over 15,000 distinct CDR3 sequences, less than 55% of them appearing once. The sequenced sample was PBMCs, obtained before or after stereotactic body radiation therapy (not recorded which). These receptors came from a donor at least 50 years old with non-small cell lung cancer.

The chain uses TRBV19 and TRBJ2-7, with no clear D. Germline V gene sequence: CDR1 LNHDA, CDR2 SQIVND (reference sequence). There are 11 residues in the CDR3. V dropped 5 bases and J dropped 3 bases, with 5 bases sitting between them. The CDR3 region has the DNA TGTGCCAGTAGTTCTAGCTACGAGCAGTACTTC. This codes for CASSSSYEQYF.

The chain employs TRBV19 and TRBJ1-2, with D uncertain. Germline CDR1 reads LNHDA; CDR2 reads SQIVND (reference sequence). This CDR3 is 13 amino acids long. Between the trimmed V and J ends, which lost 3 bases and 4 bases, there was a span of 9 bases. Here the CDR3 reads CASSMGIGYGYTF. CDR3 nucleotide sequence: TGTGCCAGTAGTATGGGGATCGGCTATGGCTACACCTTC.

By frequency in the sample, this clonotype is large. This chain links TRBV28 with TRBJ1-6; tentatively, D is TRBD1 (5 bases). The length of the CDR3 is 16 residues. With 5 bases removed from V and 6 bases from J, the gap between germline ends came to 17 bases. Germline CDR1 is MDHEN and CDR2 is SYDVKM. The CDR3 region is CASSLPLGTGNSPLHF. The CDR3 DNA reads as TGTGCCAGCAGTCTTCCCCTCGGGACGGGTAATTCACCCCTCCACTTT. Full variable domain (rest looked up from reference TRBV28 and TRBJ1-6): DVKVTQSSRYLVKRTGEKVFLECVQDMDHENMFWYRQDPGLGLRLIYFSYDVKMKEKGDIPEGYSVSREKKERFSLILESASTNQTSMYLCASSLPLGTGNSPLHFGNGTRLTVT.

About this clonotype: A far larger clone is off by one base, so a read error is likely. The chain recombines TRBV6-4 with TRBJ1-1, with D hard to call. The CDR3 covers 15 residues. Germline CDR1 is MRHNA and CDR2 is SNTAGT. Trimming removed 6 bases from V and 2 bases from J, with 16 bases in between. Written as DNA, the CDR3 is TGTGCCAGCAGAGCTCGACATCATTCCAACACTGAAGCTTTCTTT. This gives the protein CASRARHHSNTEAFF.

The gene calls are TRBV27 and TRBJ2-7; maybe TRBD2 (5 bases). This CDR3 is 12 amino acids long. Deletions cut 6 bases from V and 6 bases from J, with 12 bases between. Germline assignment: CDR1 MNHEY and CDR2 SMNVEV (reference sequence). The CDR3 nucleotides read TGTGCCAGCAGGAAACCTAGCTGCGAGCAGTACTTC. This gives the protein CASRKPSCEQYF.

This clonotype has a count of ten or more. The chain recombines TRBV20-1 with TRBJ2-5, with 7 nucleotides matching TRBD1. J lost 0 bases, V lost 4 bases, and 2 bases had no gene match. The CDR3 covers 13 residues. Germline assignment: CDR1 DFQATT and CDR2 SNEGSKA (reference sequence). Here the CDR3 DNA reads TGCAGTGCTACTGGGACAGACCAAGAGACCCAGTACTTC. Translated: CSATGTDQETQYF.

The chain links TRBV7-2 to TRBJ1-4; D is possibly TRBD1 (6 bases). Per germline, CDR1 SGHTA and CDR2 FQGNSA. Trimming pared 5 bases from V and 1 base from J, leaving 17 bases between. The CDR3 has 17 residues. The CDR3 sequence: CASSGLRGGGTNEKLFF. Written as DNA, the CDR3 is TGTGCCAGCAGCGGACTGAGGGGGGGGGGAACTAATGAAAAACTGTTTTTT.

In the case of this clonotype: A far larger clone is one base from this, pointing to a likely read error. This chain's CDR3 is CAISASQGAGVPLHF. Written as DNA, the CDR3 is TGTGCCATCAGTGCGAGTCAGGGGGCGGGAGTGCCCCTCCACTTT. The rearrangement joins TRBV6-4 to TRBJ1-6, with 8 bases that match TRBD1. The CDR3 runs 15 residues. The germline CDR1 and CDR2 sequences are MRHNA and SNTAGT.

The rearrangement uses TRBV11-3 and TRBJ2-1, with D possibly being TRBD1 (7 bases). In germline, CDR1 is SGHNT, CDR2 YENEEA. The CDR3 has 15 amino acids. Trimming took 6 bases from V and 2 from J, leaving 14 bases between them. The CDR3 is CASSTQGGTYNEQFF. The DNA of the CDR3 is TGTGCCAGCAGTACCCAGGGGGGCACCTACAATGAGCAGTTCTTC.

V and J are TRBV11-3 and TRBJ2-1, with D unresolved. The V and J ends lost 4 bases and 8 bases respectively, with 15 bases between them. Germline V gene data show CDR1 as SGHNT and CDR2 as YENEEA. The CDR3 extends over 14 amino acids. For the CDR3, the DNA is TGTGCCAGCAGCTCAAGACGGCAGGCGGATGAGCAGTTCTTC. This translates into CASSSRRQADEQFF.

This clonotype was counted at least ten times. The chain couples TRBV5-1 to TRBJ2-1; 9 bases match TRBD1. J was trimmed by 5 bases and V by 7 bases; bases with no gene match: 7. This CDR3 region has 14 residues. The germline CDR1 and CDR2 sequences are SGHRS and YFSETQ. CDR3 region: CASGQQGADNEQFF. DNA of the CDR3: TGCGCCAGCGGACAACAGGGGGCCGACAATGAGCAGTTCTTC.

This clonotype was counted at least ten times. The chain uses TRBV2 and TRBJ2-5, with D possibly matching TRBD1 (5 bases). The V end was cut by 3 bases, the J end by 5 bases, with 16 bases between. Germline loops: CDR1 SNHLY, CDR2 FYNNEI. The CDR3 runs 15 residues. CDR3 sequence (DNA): TGTGCCAGCAGTGAGGGATCCCGCAAGGGGGAGACCCAGTACTTC. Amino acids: CASSEGSRKGETQYF.

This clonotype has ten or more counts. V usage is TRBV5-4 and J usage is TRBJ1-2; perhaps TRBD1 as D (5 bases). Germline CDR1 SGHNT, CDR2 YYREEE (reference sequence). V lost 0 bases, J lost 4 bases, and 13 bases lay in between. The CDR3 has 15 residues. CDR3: CASSLDAAGVYGYTF. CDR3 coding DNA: TGTGCCAGCAGCTTGGACGCCGCGGGGGTCTATGGCTACACCTTC.

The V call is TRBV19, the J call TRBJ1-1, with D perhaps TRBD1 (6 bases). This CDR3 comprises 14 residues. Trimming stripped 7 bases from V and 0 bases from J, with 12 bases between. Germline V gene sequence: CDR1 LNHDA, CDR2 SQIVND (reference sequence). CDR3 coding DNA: TGTGCCAGTACGGACAGTAATCTGAACACTGAAGCTTTCTTT. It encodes CASTDSNLNTEAFF.

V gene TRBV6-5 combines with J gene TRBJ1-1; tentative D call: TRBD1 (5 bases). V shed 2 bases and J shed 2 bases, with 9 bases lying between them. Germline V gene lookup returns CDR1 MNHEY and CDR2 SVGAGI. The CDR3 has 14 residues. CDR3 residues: CASSYDSENTEAFF. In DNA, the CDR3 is TGTGCCAGCAGTTACGACAGCGAAAACACTGAAGCTTTCTTT.

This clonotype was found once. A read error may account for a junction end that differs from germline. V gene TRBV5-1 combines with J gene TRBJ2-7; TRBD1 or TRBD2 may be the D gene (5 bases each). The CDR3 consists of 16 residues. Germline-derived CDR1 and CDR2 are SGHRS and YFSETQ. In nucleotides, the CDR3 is TGTGCCAGCACCTTCCGGGTGGCTCCGAGGGGCTCCGAGCAGTACTTC. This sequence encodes CASTFRVAPRGSEQYF.

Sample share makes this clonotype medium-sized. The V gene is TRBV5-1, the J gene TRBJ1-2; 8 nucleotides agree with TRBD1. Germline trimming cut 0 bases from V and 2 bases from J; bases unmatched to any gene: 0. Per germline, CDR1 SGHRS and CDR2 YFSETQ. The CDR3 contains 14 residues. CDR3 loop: CASSLGTGNYGYTF. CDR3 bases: TGCGCCAGCAGCTTGGGGACAGGGAACTATGGCTACACCTTC.

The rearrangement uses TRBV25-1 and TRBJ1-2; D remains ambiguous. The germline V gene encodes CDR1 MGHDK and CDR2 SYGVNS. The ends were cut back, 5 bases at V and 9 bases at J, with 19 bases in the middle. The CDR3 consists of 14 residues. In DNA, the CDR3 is TGTGCCAGCAGTTCACGGGCAGGCCCCTTGCGCTACACCTTC. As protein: CASSSRAGPLRYTF.

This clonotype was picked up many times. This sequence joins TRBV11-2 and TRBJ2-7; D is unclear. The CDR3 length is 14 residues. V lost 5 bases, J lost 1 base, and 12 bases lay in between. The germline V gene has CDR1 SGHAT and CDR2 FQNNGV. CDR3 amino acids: CASSLGPQSYEQYF. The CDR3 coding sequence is TGTGCCAGCAGCCTGGGTCCTCAATCCTACGAGCAGTACTTC.

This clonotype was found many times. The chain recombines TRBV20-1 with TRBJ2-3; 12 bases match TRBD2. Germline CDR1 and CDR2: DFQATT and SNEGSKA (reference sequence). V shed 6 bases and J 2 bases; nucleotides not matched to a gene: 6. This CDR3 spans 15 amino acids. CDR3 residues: CSASTSGGTTDTQYF. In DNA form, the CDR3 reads TGCAGTGCCTCAACTAGCGGGGGGACCACAGATACGCAGTATTTT.

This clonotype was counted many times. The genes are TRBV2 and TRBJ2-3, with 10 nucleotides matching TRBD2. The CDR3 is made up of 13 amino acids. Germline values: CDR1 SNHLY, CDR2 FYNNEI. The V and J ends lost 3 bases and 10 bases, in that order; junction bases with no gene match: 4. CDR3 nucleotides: TGTGCCAGCAGTGATGATGGGACTAGCGCGCAGTATTTT. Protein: CASSDDGTSAQYF.

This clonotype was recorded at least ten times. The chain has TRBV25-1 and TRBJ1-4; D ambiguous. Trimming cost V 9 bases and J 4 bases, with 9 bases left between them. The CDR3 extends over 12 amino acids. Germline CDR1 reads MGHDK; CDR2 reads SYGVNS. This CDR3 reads CASRAYNEKLFF. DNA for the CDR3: TGTGCCAGTCGGGCGTATAATGAAAAACTGTTTTTT.

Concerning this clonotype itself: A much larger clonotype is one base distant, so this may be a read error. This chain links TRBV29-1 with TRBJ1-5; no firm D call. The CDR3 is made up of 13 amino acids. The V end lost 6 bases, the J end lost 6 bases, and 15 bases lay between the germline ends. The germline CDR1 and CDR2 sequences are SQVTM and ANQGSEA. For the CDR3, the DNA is TGCAGCGTACAGTATACCCCCGGTCAGCCCCAGCATTTT. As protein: CSVQYTPGQPQHF.

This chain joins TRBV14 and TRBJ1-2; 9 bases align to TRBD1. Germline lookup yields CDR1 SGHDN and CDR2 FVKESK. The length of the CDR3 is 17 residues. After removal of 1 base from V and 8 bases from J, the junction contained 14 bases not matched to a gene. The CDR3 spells CASSQGDRVWSTAGYTF. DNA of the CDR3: TGTGCCAGCAGCCAAGGGGACAGGGTCTGGTCAACGGCGGGCTACACCTTC.

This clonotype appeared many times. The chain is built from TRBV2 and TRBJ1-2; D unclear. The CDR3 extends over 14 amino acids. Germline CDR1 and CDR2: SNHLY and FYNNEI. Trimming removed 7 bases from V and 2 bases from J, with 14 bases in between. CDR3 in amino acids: CASTLRAENYGYTF. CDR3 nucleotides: TGTGCCAGCACATTGAGGGCAGAAAACTATGGCTACACCTTC.

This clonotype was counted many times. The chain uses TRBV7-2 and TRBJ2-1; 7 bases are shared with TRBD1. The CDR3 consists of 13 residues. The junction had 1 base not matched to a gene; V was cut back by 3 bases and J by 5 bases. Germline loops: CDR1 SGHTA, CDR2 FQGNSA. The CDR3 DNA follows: TGTGCCAGCAGCTTGCAGGGGGACAATGAGCAGTTCTTC. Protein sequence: CASSLQGDNEQFF.

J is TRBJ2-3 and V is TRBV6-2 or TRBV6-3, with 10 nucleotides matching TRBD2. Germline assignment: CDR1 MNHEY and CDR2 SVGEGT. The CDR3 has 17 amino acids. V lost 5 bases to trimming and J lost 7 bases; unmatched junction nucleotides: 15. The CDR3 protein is CASSEELRTSGAYTQYF. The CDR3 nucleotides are TGTGCCAGCAGTGAAGAGTTAAGGACTAGCGGAGCATATACGCAGTATTTT.

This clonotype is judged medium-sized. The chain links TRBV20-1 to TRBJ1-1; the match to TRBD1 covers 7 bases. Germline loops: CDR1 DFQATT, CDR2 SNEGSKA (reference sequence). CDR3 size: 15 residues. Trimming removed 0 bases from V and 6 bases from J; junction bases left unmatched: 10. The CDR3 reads CSARDSGGVRPEAFF. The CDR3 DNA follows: TGCAGTGCTAGAGATTCAGGGGGGGTCCGCCCTGAAGCTTTCTTT.

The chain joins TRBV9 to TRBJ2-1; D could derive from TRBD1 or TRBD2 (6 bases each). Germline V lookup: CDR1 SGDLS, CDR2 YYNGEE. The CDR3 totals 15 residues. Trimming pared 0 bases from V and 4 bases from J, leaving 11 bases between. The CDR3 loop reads CASSVEGGIYNEQFF. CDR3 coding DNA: TGTGCCAGCAGCGTAGAGGGGGGCATTTACAATGAGCAGTTCTTC.